This T cell receptor (beta chain) was found in a study of Ad26.COV2.S vaccination and SARS-CoV-2 variants. About the research overall: The authors gave Ad26.COV2.S intramuscularly, either once or twice 56 days apart.

Treatment defined: roughly 18 received Ad26.COV2.S at low or high dose, single or two shots; roughly five received placebo; per-sample allocation not given. Sampling took place 63 days after the first vaccine or placebo injection. The donor was a Boston adult aged 18-55 years. Wuhan-strain spike was delivered by a replication-incompetent Ad26 vector. Only in-frame clones appear in the TCRdb table, and some are missing; sequencing was by immunoSEQ multiplex PCR. The sample holds around 350,000 clones, approximately 85% seen once. This clonotype was sampled from a person between 18 and 59 years old who received the Ad26.COV2.S COVID-19 vaccine or a placebo. This specimen consisted of peripheral blood, obtained in a trial of Ad26.COV2.S vaccine versus placebo.

For the CDR3, the DNA is TGCGCCAGCAGCCAAGACCGAGACAGGGGAGGAGATACGCAGTATTTT. Its translation is CASSQDRDRGGDTQYF. The chain recombines TRBV4-1 with TRBJ2-3, with 8 bases identical to TRBD1. CDR3 size: 16 residues. Unmatched junction bases numbered 7, after V lost 0 bases and J lost 5 bases. Germline V lookup: CDR1 MGHRA, CDR2 YSYEKL.